A single TCR beta chain is shown here with its context. The antigen remains undetermined. The record originates from a study of cytomegalovirus exposure and HLA in healthy donors. Study results and caveats: Later analysis demonstrated an association between a missense DCLRE1C variant and TCR beta V- and J-gene trimming.

Primers included in the PCR were 60 Vbeta and 13 Jbeta primers. The method was immunoSEQ multiplex PCR; TCRdb's version includes in-frame clones alone and lacks a portion of them. The table has 100,000 to 150,000 clones, over 80% seen once; the top ten hold around 2.2%. Material for sequencing was PBMCs. The sequence came from a man aged 25-45 years in good health and CMV-seronegative.

The DNA of the CDR3 is TGTGCTAGTGGTTTTGGAGGAAACAATGAGCAGTTCTTC. Protein product: CASGFGGNNEQFF. The rearrangement uses TRBV12-5 and TRBJ2-1, with D possibly matching TRBD2 (5 bases). Germline V gene lookup returns CDR1 LGHNT and CDR2 FRNRAP. V dropped 3 bases and J dropped 5 bases, with 8 bases sitting between them. The CDR3 runs to 13 residues.